These T cell receptor beta chains were read from a single sample in a study of blood T cell repertoires in COVID-19. Data came from immunoSEQ multiplex PCR; TCRdb stores just in-frame clones and leaves some out. The data show 250,000 to 300,000 clones, with 75% to 90% seen just once and around 2.1% held by the top ten. The sample was peripheral blood. The receptors were gathered from a man aged 50-59 years with acute or convalescent COVID-19. Both conserved end residues are part of each CDR3. The order of the fields is D gene, clone size, J gene, V gene, CDR3 DNA, CDR3 protein. A D gene is named only where the DNA matches it firmly. The size entry is marked missing in some rows and otherwise reads once, few, many or a size class.

TRBD1,-,TRBJ1-1,TRBV7-2,TGTGCCAGCAGCTTAGTGGGACAGGTAGCGAAAGCTTTCTTT,CASSLVGQVAKAFF
-,-,TRBJ1-6,TRBV21-1,TGTGCCAGCAGCGCACAGAATTCACCCCTCCACTTT,CASSAQNSPLHF
TRBD2,once,TRBJ2-1,TRBV4-1,TGCGCCAGCAGCCAAGATGGGGCGGGGGGGCCTCTCGATGAGCAGTTCTTC,CASSQDGAGGPLDEQFF
-,-,TRBJ2-1,TRBV3-1/TRBV3-2,TGTGCCAGCAGCCAGGAACTCCCGGGGGGCTCGGTCTTC,CASSQELPGGSVF
-,once,TRBJ1-1,TRBV7-9,TGTGCCAGCAGCTTAGTCTACAGTAACATGAACACTGAAGCTTTCTTT,CASSLVYSNMNTEAFF
TRBD1,once,TRBJ1-6,TRBV7-9,TGTGCCAGCAGCTGGGGACAGGACTCCTCACCCCTCCACTTT,CASSWGQDSSPLHF
-,-,TRBJ2-1,TRBV7-9,TGTGCCAGCAGCCGTCCCAGGGGCTCCTACAATGAGCAGTTCTTC,CASSRPRGSYNEQFF
-,few,TRBJ1-5,TRBV5-8,TGTGCCAGCAGCTTATGGGGCAGGGTTAGCAATCAGCCCCAGCATTTT,CASSLWGRVSNQPQHF
TRBD2,few,TRBJ2-4,TRBV7-9,TGTGCCAGCAGCGCTAGCTTCGGCGGGGGTGACATTCAGTACTTC,CASSASFGGGDIQYF
TRBD1,-,TRBJ1-6,TRBV19,TGTGCCAGCGCGACAGGGTACGGTTCACCCCTCCACTTT,CASATGYGSPLHF
-,-,TRBJ1-1,TRBV19,TGTGCCAGTAAAACAGGGAGCATGAACACTGAAGCTTTCTTT,CASKTGSMNTEAFF
TRBD1,-,TRBJ1-1,TRBV5-4,TGTGCCAGCAGCGTCCGGACAGGGAATAATAGAGGCGGATTGGCTTTCTTT,CASSVRTGNNRGGLAFF
TRBD1,-,TRBJ2-1,TRBV11-2,TGTGCCAGCAGCAGAGGGGACAGGGGTTCTAGAAATGAGCAGTTCTTC,CASSRGDRGSRNEQFF
-,-,TRBJ1-5,TRBV19,TGTGCCAGTAGTATTAGCTCTGGGAGGTTCAATCAGCCCCAGCATTTT,CASSISSGRFNQPQHF
TRBD2,few,TRBJ2-5,TRBV7-3,TGTGCCAGCAGCTTAGGGAGCGGGGTCCGCGATACCCAGTACTTC,CASSLGSGVRDTQYF
TRBD2,-,TRBJ2-1,TRBV3-1/TRBV3-2,TGTGCCAGCAGCCCCGCACTAGCGGGGGTCTACAATGAGCAGTTCTTC,CASSPALAGVYNEQFF
TRBD2,-,TRBJ2-7,TRBV6-6,TGTGCCAGCCAACTAGCGGGGGTCTACGAGCAGTACTTC,CASQLAGVYEQYF
TRBD2,-,TRBJ2-1,TRBV12-5,TGTGCTAGTGGTTTGGGGCGGGGAGGGACCAATGAGCAGTTCTTC,CASGLGRGGTNEQFF
-,-,TRBJ1-5,TRBV27,TGTGCCAGCAGTTTATTCCTAGGCAATCAGCCCCAGCATTTT,CASSLFLGNQPQHF
-,-,TRBJ2-1,TRBV7-8,TGTGCCAGCAGCTTGGTTACAGGCTACAATGAGCAGTTCTTC,CASSLVTGYNEQFF
TRBD1,-,TRBJ1-2,TRBV3-1/TRBV3-2,TGTGCCAGCGCGTCCGGGACAGGCGTTAATTCGGGCGGCTACACCTTC,CASASGTGVNSGGYTF
-,-,TRBJ2-7,TRBV7-8,TGTGCCAGCAGCTTAGCGGTAAGGGGCCCCTACGAGCAGTACTTC,CASSLAVRGPYEQYF
-,-,TRBJ2-7,TRBV11-2,TGTGCCAGCAGTACTCAACCTTACGAGCAGTACTTC,CASSTQPYEQYF
TRBD2,-,TRBJ2-2,TRBV7-2,TGTGCCAGCAGCTTCACCCCCCAAGCGGGGGGCACCGGGGAGCTGTTTTTT,CASSFTPQAGGTGELFF
TRBD1,-,TRBJ2-5,TRBV9,TGTGCCAGCAGCCCAGACAGGGAAACAGAGACCCAGTACTTC,CASSPDRETETQYF
TRBD1,-,TRBJ1-4,TRBV4-1,TGCGCCAGCAGCCAAGAGACAGGGGTTGACGAAAAACTGTTTTTT,CASSQETGVDEKLFF
TRBD1,-,TRBJ2-1,TRBV19,TGTGCCAGTAGTACCGACAGGGGGTGGGAGCAGTTCTTC,CASSTDRGWEQFF
TRBD1,few,TRBJ1-5,TRBV5-4,TGTGCCAGCAGCCCGGGACAGGGCAATCAGCCCCAGCATTTT,CASSPGQGNQPQHF
-,-,TRBJ1-1,TRBV18,TGTGCCAGCTCACCGGGGCAGTACACTGAAGCTTTCTTT,CASSPGQYTEAFF
-,-,TRBJ1-1,TRBV5-4,TGTGCCAGCAGCTTGCGGCACAGCCTGAACACTGAAGCTTTCTTT,CASSLRHSLNTEAFF
-,-,TRBJ1-4,TRBV18,TGTGCCAGCTCACCTCGACAGGATTCTAATGAAAAACTGTTTTTT,CASSPRQDSNEKLFF
TRBD1,-,TRBJ1-1,TRBV2,TGTGGCGGGGACAGGGGGAGCACTGAAGCTTTCTTT,CGGDRGSTEAFF
TRBD2,-,TRBJ2-5,TRBV5-6,TGTGCCAGCAGCTTACTAGCGGGGGAGAGGGAGACCCAGTACTTC,CASSLLAGERETQYF
TRBD2,-,TRBJ2-6,TRBV19,TGTGCCAGTAGTATAGGGGGGGGATCCGGGGCCAACGTCCTGACTTTC,CASSIGGGSGANVLTF
TRBD1,-,TRBJ1-1,TRBV11-2,TGTGCCAGCAGCTTGGGGGACAGGGCCACTGAAGCTTTCTTT,CASSLGDRATEAFF
-,-,TRBJ2-2,TRBV10-3,TGTGCCATCAGGGATACAGGGAGGGACACCGGGGAGCTGTTTTTT,CAIRDTGRDTGELFF
-,-,TRBJ1-2,TRBV7-3,TGTGCCAGCAGCCCCTCTCCGGGACAACACTATGGCTACACCTTC,CASSPSPGQHYGYTF
TRBD2,-,TRBJ2-2,TRBV18,TGTGCCAGCTCACCACAGACGCGGGGAGGGACCGGGGAGCTGTTTTTT,CASSPQTRGGTGELFF
TRBD1,-,TRBJ1-2,TRBV6-5,TGTGCCAGCACTCGACAGGGGTCGGGCAACTATGGCTACACCTTC,CASTRQGSGNYGYTF
-,few,TRBJ1-5,TRBV5-6,TGTGCCAGCGCTTACAGCTATAGCAATCAGCCCCAGCATTTT,CASAYSYSNQPQHF
TRBD2,few,TRBJ2-3,TRBV7-6,TGTGCCAGCAGCTTCGGGACTACGGCAGATACGCAGTATTTT,CASSFGTTADTQYF
TRBD1,-,TRBJ2-4,TRBV2,TGTGCCAGCCTAGGTCCGGGACAGGGGGCCTCGGACATTCAGTACTTC,CASLGPGQGASDIQYF
-,once,TRBJ2-2,TRBV3-1/TRBV3-2,TGTGCCAGCAGCCCTTCCGGGGAGCTGTTTTTT,CASSPSGELFF
-,-,TRBJ2-7,TRBV7-2,TGTGCCAGCAGCTTAAGGAACAGGGAAAACGAGCAGTACTTC,CASSLRNRENEQYF
-,-,TRBJ1-2,TRBV2,TGTGCCAGCAGTGAAAGTTACAGATTGGGCTACACCTTC,CASSESYRLGYTF
TRBD1,-,TRBJ2-2,TRBV7-3,TGTGCCAGCAGTGGTACAGGGGGCACCGGGGAGCTGTTTTTT,CASSGTGGTGELFF
-,once,TRBJ1-3,TRBV13,TGTGCCAGCAGCTTGGGGCCTGGAAACACCATATATTTT,CASSLGPGNTIYF
TRBD1,-,TRBJ1-3,TRBV6-5,TGTGCCAGCAGATGGGACAGCTCTGGAAACACCATATATTTT,CASRWDSSGNTIYF
TRBD1,-,TRBJ1-2,TRBV27,TGTGCCAGCAGTTTATGGGGGACAGGGACTAACTATGGCTACACCTTC,CASSLWGTGTNYGYTF
TRBD2,-,TRBJ2-5,TRBV5-1,TGCGCCAGCAGCTTAGTTAGCGGGGATGGAAAGACCCAGTACTTC,CASSLVSGDGKTQYF
TRBD1,-,TRBJ2-6,TRBV19,TGTGCCAGCGACCCCGGGACAGGGGGTATCTCTGGGGCCAACGTCCTGACTTTC,CASDPGTGGISGANVLTF
-,-,TRBJ1-1,TRBV5-1,TGCGCCAGCAGAATCGGGGACACTGAAGCTTTCTTT,CASRIGDTEAFF
-,-,TRBJ2-1,TRBV3-1/TRBV3-2,TGTGCCAGCAGCCAAGGGCTAGCAGCCGACAATGAGCAGTTCTTC,CASSQGLAADNEQFF
-,-,TRBJ2-7,TRBV5-1,TGCGCCAGCAGCTCGAACAGGGAATACGAGCAGTACTTC,CASSSNREYEQYF
-,-,TRBJ1-3,TRBV7-6,TGTGCCAGCAGCAACCAATACCGGGACTCTGGAAACACCATATATTTT,CASSNQYRDSGNTIYF
TRBD2,-,TRBJ2-1,TRBV7-8,TGTGCCAGCAGCTTGGCGGGGGGGGTTCAGCAGTTCTTC,CASSLAGGVQQFF
-,-,TRBJ1-4,TRBV3-1/TRBV3-2,TGTGCCAGCAGCGGTAGGGAGGAAAAACTGTTTTTT,CASSGREEKLFF
TRBD1,-,TRBJ2-7,TRBV6-6,TGTGCCAGCAGAACGACAGGGGAAGGATCCTACGAGCAGTACTTC,CASRTTGEGSYEQYF
-,-,TRBJ1-1,TRBV12-3/TRBV12-4,TGTGCCAGCAGTTATCTTAGGGAGGGGAAAGCTTTCTTT,CASSYLREGKAFF
TRBD1,-,TRBJ2-3,TRBV30,TGTGCCTGGGGGTGGGGGACAGGGTGGTCAGATACGCAGTATTTT,CAWGWGTGWSDTQYF